The 20 T cell receptor beta chains reported below all come from one sample, sequenced in a study of T cells in localized non-small cell lung cancer (dated by TCRdb to the early 2020s). The protocol used for the library was the immunoSEQ multiplex PCR assay. TCRdb holds this immuneACCESS table with in-frame rearrangements only. Some clones are missing; in checked studies, unresolved V genes explain under half, and the rest has no known cause. The sample has around 48,000 clones on record, roughly 77% of them singletons. The ten largest clonotypes hold 17% of the sample. The sample in question was peripheral blood, obtained before any cancer treatment. The receptors originated from a man aged 40-75 years with stage I squamous cell lung carcinoma.

This chain connects TRBV30 to TRBJ1-6; maybe TRBD1 (5 bases). Germline V gene lookup returns CDR1 GTSNPN and CDR2 SVGIG (reference sequence). Trimming removed 0 bases at V and 9 bases at J, with 12 bases between. This CDR3 spans 14 amino acids. The CDR3 spells CAWSVGQGRSPLHF. The CDR3 DNA sequence: TGTGCCTGGAGTGTAGGGCAGGGACGTTCACCCCTCCACTTT.

The V gene is TRBV18, the J gene TRBJ1-1; 11 nucleotides match TRBD1. Germline CDR1 and CDR2: KGHSH and LQKENI. CDR3 length: 17 residues. The J segment lost 3 bases and the V segment lost 6 bases, leaving 12 bases of the junction unmatched. The CDR3 DNA sequence: TGTGCCAGCTCGCTCACCGGGACAGGGGGAGGGTACACTGAAGCTTTCTTT. Encoded protein: CASSLTGTGGGYTEAFF.

The V and J genes are TRBV7-2 and TRBJ1-2; TRBD1 might be the D (6 bases). V was pared by 5 bases and J by 8 bases, with 18 bases between. CDR1 is SGHTA, CDR2 FQGNSA, per germline. The CDR3 totals 14 residues. The CDR3 loop reads CASSRGAVRVGYTF. Written as DNA, the CDR3 is TGTGCCAGCAGCCGGGGGGCGGTCCGCGTGGGCTACACCTTC.

In this sample, this clone turned up once. The chain carries TRBV5-1 and TRBJ2-7, with TRBD2 as a possible D gene (6 bases). The germline CDR1 and CDR2 sequences are SGHRS and YFSETQ. V shed 0 bases and J shed 2 bases, with 18 bases lying between them. The CDR3 has 17 amino acids. The DNA of the CDR3 is TGCGCCAGCAGCTTGGCCGGGACTGGTTTTTCTCCCTACGAGCAGTACTTC. This sequence encodes CASSLAGTGFSPYEQYF.

As to this clone: The junction shows a germline mismatch at one end, possibly a read error. J is TRBJ1-6 and V is TRBV28; D is possibly TRBD1 (5 bases). The CDR3 has 14 residues. Germline V gives CDR1 MDHEN, CDR2 SYDVKM. The CDR3 region is CTSSLTALGSPLHF. In DNA form, the CDR3 reads TGTACCAGCAGTTTGACAGCGTTAGGGTCACCCCTCCACTTT.

The chain uses TRBV11-3 and TRBJ1-1, with 9 nucleotides matching TRBD1. The CDR3 spans 15 residues. J was trimmed by 5 bases and V by 1 base; bases with no gene match: 5. The germline V gene has CDR1 SGHNT and CDR2 YENEEA. CDR3 in amino acids: CASSLAGQGGTEAFF. CDR3 DNA sequence: TGTGCCAGCAGCTTAGCGGGACAGGGAGGAACTGAAGCTTTCTTT.

The genes are TRBV18 and TRBJ2-3; D not certain. The CDR3 runs 14 residues. Germline assignment: CDR1 KGHSH and CDR2 LQKENI. V lost 2 bases and J 1 base, leaving 7 bases between the germline ends. CDR3 region: CASSPGSRTDTQYF. CDR3 bases: TGTGCCAGCTCACCAGGGTCCCGCACAGATACGCAGTATTTT.

The chain employs TRBV9 and TRBJ2-2, with D tentatively TRBD2 (6 bases). Germline V gene sequence: CDR1 SGDLS, CDR2 YYNGEE. V lost 7 bases, J lost 6 bases, and 13 bases lay in between. The CDR3 spans 13 residues. The CDR3 here is CASQTLAAGELFF. CDR3 sequence (DNA): TGTGCCAGCCAAACTTTAGCGGCCGGGGAGCTGTTTTTT.

This clone has more than one count but fewer than ten. The V and J genes are TRBV6-4 and TRBJ2-2, with a weak D call TRBD2 (5 bases). Germline V gene data show CDR1 as MRHNA and CDR2 as SNTAGT. The CDR3 has 13 residues. Trimming shortened V by 2 bases and J by 8 bases, and 9 bases separated the two germline ends. CDR3 loop: CASSDTGKGELFF. The CDR3 bases are TGTGCCAGCAGTGACACGGGGAAAGGGGAGCTGTTTTTT.

As for this clone: The CDR3 does not close with the conserved phenylalanine or tryptophan, likely indicating a read error. The CDR3, as DNA: TGTGCCTTTGTGTGGGGAGGAAACTATGGCTACACCCTC. Amino acid sequence: CAFVWGGNYGYTL. V gene TRBV30 combines with J gene TRBJ1-2; D remains unclear. The germline V and J ends were trimmed by 7 bases and 2 bases, with 14 bases remaining between them. The germline V gene encodes CDR1 GTSNPN and CDR2 SVGIG (reference sequence). This CDR3 contains 13 residues.

This chain links TRBV4-2 with TRBJ1-5; tentatively, D is TRBD1 (6 bases). Germline CDR1 is LGHNA and CDR2 is YNFKEQ. V lost 0 bases and J lost 5, with 14 bases in between. The CDR3 extends over 16 amino acids. In DNA, the CDR3 is TGTGCCAGCAGCCAAGATAGTGGACAGCGATATCAGCCCCAGCATTTT. This translates into CASSQDSGQRYQPQHF.

This clone has more than one count but fewer than ten. The J gene is TRBJ1-1, the V gene TRBV2; TRBD1 matches at 8 bases. The CDR3 is 14 amino acids. J was trimmed by 0 bases and V by 7 bases; bases with no gene match: 4. Germline-derived CDR1 and CDR2 are SNHLY and FYNNEI. Written as DNA, the CDR3 is TGTGCCAGCATCCCGACAGGGGTGAACACTGAAGCTTTCTTT. Its protein is CASIPTGVNTEAFF.

The rearrangement joins TRBV6-5 to TRBJ2-5, with TRBD2 matching over 7 bases. With 4 bases clipped from V and 2 bases from J, the junction kept 4 bases outside the gene matches. The CDR3 contains 14 residues. CDR1 MNHEY and CDR2 SVGAGI come from the germline V gene. CDR3 sequence reads: CASSSGGSQETQYF. In nucleotides, the CDR3 is TGTGCCAGCAGTTCCGGGGGGTCTCAAGAGACCCAGTACTTC.

In regard to this clone: The junction departs from germline at one end; a sequencing error may be responsible. Other DNA sequences in this sample translate to the same CDR3. The chain joins TRBV15 to TRBJ2-4, with TRBD1 identical over 12 bases. The V gene's germline CDR1 is LNHNV and CDR2 YYDKDF (reference sequence). The CDR3 sequence is 16 residues long. The CDR3 region has the DNA TGTGCTACCAGCAGAGATGAGGGGACAGGGGGCGTCATTCAGTACTTC. It translates to CATSRDEGTGGVIQYF.

This clone was observed a single time. The V call is TRBV11-2, the J call TRBJ1-1; no clear D gene. The CDR3 consists of 15 residues. Germline V gene sequence: CDR1 SGHAT, CDR2 FQNNGV. V lost 2 bases, J lost 0 bases, and 10 bases lay in between. This CDR3 reads CASSLRVAMNTEAFF. The CDR3 region has the DNA TGTGCCAGCAGCTTACGGGTGGCCATGAACACTGAAGCTTTCTTT.

The chain couples TRBV2 to TRBJ1-1; 7 bases map to TRBD1. CDR1 is SNHLY, CDR2 FYNNEI, per germline. Trimming removed 4 bases from V and 1 base from J; junction bases left unmatched: 3. This CDR3 is built from 14 residues. The CDR3 reads CASSGDRSNTEAFF. CDR3 coding DNA: TGTGCCAGCAGTGGGGACAGATCGAACACTGAAGCTTTCTTT. Supplemented by reference TRBV2 and TRBJ1-1, the full variable domain reads EPEVTQTPSHQVTQMGQEVILRCVPISNHLYFYWYRQILGQKVEFLVSFYNNEISEKSEIFDDQFSVERPDGSNFTLKIRSTKLEDSAMYFCASSGDRSNTEAFFGQGTRLTVV.

V and J are TRBV29-1 and TRBJ2-1; weak D call: TRBD2 (6 bases). This CDR3 contains 12 residues. The germline gives CDR1 SQVTM, CDR2 ANQGSEA. V lost 7 bases, J lost 6 bases, and 13 bases lay in between. The CDR3 DNA reads TGCAGCGCGAGACTAGTGGGCAATGAGCAGTTCTTC. This gives the protein CSARLVGNEQFF.

Here the CDR3 DNA reads TGCGCCAGCAGTCGTCAAAGGCCCAGGCCCGGAAACACCATATATTTT. Protein sequence: CASSRQRPRPGNTIYF. The gene calls are TRBV23-1 and TRBJ1-3; no firm D call. TRBV23-1 is labeled an ORF, and its function is uncertain. Trimming cost V 4 bases and J 4 bases, with 17 bases left between them. The CDR3 consists of 16 residues.

V usage is TRBV7-8 and J usage is TRBJ1-5; D is undetermined. Trimming took off 2 bases at V and 6 bases at J, with 20 bases between the two ends. Germline V gene lookup returns CDR1 SGHVS and CDR2 FQNEAQ. The CDR3 has 17 amino acids. The CDR3 loop is CASSLTYLGVMSQPQHF. As DNA, the CDR3 is TGTGCCAGCAGCTTAACCTACCTCGGGGTTATGAGTCAGCCCCAGCATTTT.

The chain links TRBV27 to TRBJ2-7, with 9 bases matching TRBD1. The CDR3 consists of 16 residues. The V segment lost 2 bases and the J segment 4 bases; nucleotides outside the gene matches: 9. Germline CDR1 MNHEY, CDR2 SMNVEV (reference sequence). The CDR3 protein is CASSLSSRQGVYEQYF. For the CDR3, the DNA is TGTGCCAGCAGTTTAAGCTCGAGACAGGGGGTATACGAGCAGTACTTC.